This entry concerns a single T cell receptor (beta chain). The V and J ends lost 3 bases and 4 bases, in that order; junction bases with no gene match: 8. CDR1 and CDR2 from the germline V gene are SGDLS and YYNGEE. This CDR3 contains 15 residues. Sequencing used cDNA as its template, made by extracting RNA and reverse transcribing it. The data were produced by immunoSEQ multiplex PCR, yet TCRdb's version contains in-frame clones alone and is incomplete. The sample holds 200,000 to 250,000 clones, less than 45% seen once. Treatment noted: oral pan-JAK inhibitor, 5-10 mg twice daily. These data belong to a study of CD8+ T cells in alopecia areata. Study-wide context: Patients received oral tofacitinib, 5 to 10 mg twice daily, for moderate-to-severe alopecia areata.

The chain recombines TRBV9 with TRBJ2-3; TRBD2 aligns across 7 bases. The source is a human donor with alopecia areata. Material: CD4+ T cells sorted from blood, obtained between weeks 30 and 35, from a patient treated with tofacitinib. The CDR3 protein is CASSADSGEADTQYF. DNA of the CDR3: TGTGCCAGCAGCGCCGACAGCGGGGAGGCAGATACGCAGTATTTT. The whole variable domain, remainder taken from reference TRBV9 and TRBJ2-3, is DSGVTQTPKHLITATGQRVTLRCSPRSGDLSVYWYQQSLDQGLQFLIQYYNGEERAKGNILERFSAQQFPDLHSELNLSSLELGDSALYFCASSADSGEADTQYFGPGTRLTVL.